This entry lists 5 T cell receptor beta chains sequenced from one sample in a study of blood T cell repertoires in COVID-19. Clones were sequenced by immunoSEQ multiplex PCR, and TCRdb holds only the in-frame ones, with some missing. The sample has some 330,000 clones, roughly 90% seen once; the top ten hold 3.5% to 4%. Sequencing was performed on peripheral blood. These receptors originate from a woman aged 45-59 years with active or convalescent COVID-19.

V usage is TRBV16 and J usage is TRBJ2-1, with 7 nucleotides matching TRBD2. CDR1 is KGHSY, CDR2 FQNENV, per germline. This CDR3 contains 18 residues. The V segment lost 3 bases and the J segment 8 bases; nucleotides outside the gene matches: 19. The CDR3 DNA reads TGTGCCAGCAGCCATCTCTCCTCTGGAGCAGGCGCGGGAGATGAGCAGTTCTTC. Translation gives CASSHLSSGAGAGDEQFF.

The J gene is TRBJ1-4, the V gene TRBV2, with no clear D. This CDR3 is built from 11 residues. With 4 bases removed from V and 8 bases from J, the gap between germline ends came to 5 bases. Germline CDR1 SNHLY, CDR2 FYNNEI. CDR3 amino acids: CASSVKEKLFF. CDR3 DNA sequence: TGTGCCAGCAGTGTAAAAGAAAAACTGTTTTTT.

The CDR3 spells CASSLDWGQGGNTIYF. CDR3 sequence (DNA): TGTGCCAGCAGCTTAGATTGGGGGCAGGGTGGAAACACCATATATTTT. V is TRBV11-2 and J is TRBJ1-3; a possible D gene is TRBD1 (6 bases). The CDR3 is made up of 16 amino acids. V was shortened by 0 bases and J by 3 bases, with 12 bases between the two germline ends. From germline, CDR1 is SGHAT and CDR2 FQNNGV.

The V gene is TRBV19, the J gene TRBJ2-5; D not resolved. The V end lost 5 bases, the J end lost 4 bases, and 8 bases lay between the germline ends. The CDR3 sequence is 12 residues long. Germline V CDR1 and CDR2: LNHDA, SQIVND (reference sequence). The DNA for the CDR3 is TGTGCCAGTAGTGCGAACGGAGAGACCCAGTACTTC. Translating it yields CASSANGETQYF.

The V and J genes are TRBV27 and TRBJ2-3, with TRBD1 matching 7 bases. V was clipped by 3 bases and J by 1 base; unmatched bases: 4. The germline V gene encodes CDR1 MNHEY and CDR2 SMNVEV (reference sequence). The CDR3 is 15 amino acids. The CDR3 sequence: CASSFSGQGTDTQYF. The DNA for the CDR3 is TGTGCCAGCAGTTTCTCTGGACAGGGCACAGATACGCAGTATTTT.